This T cell receptor beta chain was retrieved from a study of vaccination and CD4 T cells after COVID-19. Treatment: roughly ten-day PBMC culture with coronavirus spike peptide pools or control peptides (ViraFEST assay). CDR3 length equals 12 residues. Looked up from germline, CDR1 is MNHEY and CDR2 is SMNVEV (reference sequence). The J segment lost 8 bases and the V segment lost 5 bases, leaving 4 bases of the junction unmatched. A remark on this clonotype: Its target is not known.

The Oncomine TCR Beta short-read assay was applied to DNA of cultured CD4+ T cells. A single record per CDR3 protein comes from TCRdb applying MiXCR to the PCR reads. Seen here are almost 20,000 distinct CDR3 sequences, about 38% observed once, and the top ten hold approximately 26%. This receptor was identified in a human donor who received a COVID-19 vaccine. The chain combines TRBV27 with TRBJ1-2; 8 bases are a match to TRBD1. Here the sequenced sample was CD4+ T cells from blood, cultured in vitro, taken before SARS-CoV-2 vaccination. In nucleotides, the CDR3 is TGTGCCAGCAGTCCACGACAGGGGGGCTACACCTTC. Translating gives CASSPRQGGYTF.